These T cell receptor beta chains were read from a single sample in a study of T cells in tuberculosis. The repertoire was sequenced with immunoSEQ multiplex PCR; TCRdb's copy has only in-frame clones and lacks some. The sample yields tens of thousands of clones, around 90% seen once. Sequencing was performed on CD1b-GMM tetramer-negative cells sorted from PBMCs. The source of these receptors is an adult woman with latent tuberculosis. Both conserved end residues are part of each CDR3. The D gene is left open where the match is weak. Only part of the rows carry a size: once, few, many, or a class if the clone is expanded.

CDR3 protein: CASSVDRGPGANVLTF
CDR3 DNA: TGTGCCAGCAGCGTCGACAGGGGGCCTGGGGCCAACGTCCTGACTTTC
clone size: -
V gene: TRBV9
J gene: TRBJ2-6
D gene: TRBD1

CDR3 protein: CASSLWHRGLGNQPQHF
CDR3 DNA: TGTGCCAGCAGTTTATGGCACAGGGGACTCGGCAATCAGCCCCAGCATTTT
clone size: -
V gene: TRBV28
J gene: TRBJ1-5
D gene: TRBD1

CDR3 protein: CASSLVAEGLNEKLFF
CDR3 DNA: TGTGCCAGCAGCTTGGTCGCGGAGGGGCTAAATGAAAAACTGTTTTTT
clone size: -
V gene: TRBV5-6
J gene: TRBJ1-4
D gene: -

CDR3 protein: CATSRGVRDTHNTEAFF
CDR3 DNA: TGTGCCACCAGCAGAGGGGTCCGGGACACCCACAACACTGAAGCTTTCTTT
clone size: -
V gene: TRBV15
J gene: TRBJ1-1
D gene: -

CDR3 protein: CASSPDRSSNQPQHF
CDR3 DNA: TGTGCCAGCAGCCCGGACAGGTCCTCTAATCAGCCCCAGCATTTT
clone size: -
V gene: TRBV7-2
J gene: TRBJ1-5
D gene: TRBD1

CDR3 protein: CASSLGQGGGYTF
CDR3 DNA: TGTGCCAGCAGCTTGGGACAGGGCGGGGGCTACACCTTC
clone size: once
V gene: TRBV5-8
J gene: TRBJ1-2
D gene: TRBD1

CDR3 protein: CASSVGLDGGELFF
CDR3 DNA: TGTGCCAGCAGCGTAGGGCTCGATGGCGGGGAGCTGTTTTTT
clone size: -
V gene: TRBV9
J gene: TRBJ2-2
D gene: -

CDR3 protein: CASSQDPTKETQYF
CDR3 DNA: TGTGCCAGCAGCCAAGACCCGACTAAAGAGACCCAGTACTTC
clone size: -
V gene: TRBV4-2
J gene: TRBJ2-5
D gene: -

CDR3 protein: CASTRDRQAYEQYF
CDR3 DNA: TGTGCCAGCACCAGGGACAGGCAGGCCTACGAGCAGTACTTC
clone size: -
V gene: TRBV2
J gene: TRBJ2-7
D gene: TRBD1

CDR3 protein: CASSPTPPGVAGELFF
CDR3 DNA: TGTGCCAGCAGCCCAACGCCGCCGGGGGTGGCGGGGGAGCTGTTTTTT
clone size: -
V gene: TRBV5-4
J gene: TRBJ2-2
D gene: -

CDR3 protein: CSVTTGGKEKLFF
CDR3 DNA: TGCAGCGTGACGACAGGGGGAAAAGAAAAACTGTTTTTT
clone size: -
V gene: TRBV29-1
J gene: TRBJ1-4
D gene: TRBD1

CDR3 protein: CASSLEGGLETQYF
CDR3 DNA: TGTGCCAGCAGCTTAGAGGGAGGTCTGGAGACCCAGTACTTC
clone size: -
V gene: TRBV7-2
J gene: TRBJ2-5
D gene: -

CDR3 protein: CASSRDRGNSPLHF
CDR3 DNA: TGCGCCAGCAGCCGGGACAGGGGAAACTCACCCCTCCACTTT
clone size: -
V gene: TRBV5-1
J gene: TRBJ1-6
D gene: TRBD1

CDR3 protein: CASSTPAGGEKLFF
CDR3 DNA: TGTGCCAGCAGTACGCCCGCGGGTGGGGAAAAACTGTTTTTT
clone size: -
V gene: TRBV6-5
J gene: TRBJ1-4
D gene: -

CDR3 protein: CASSLIGQYRGTGELFF
CDR3 DNA: TGTGCCAGCAGCTTAATTGGACAGTATCGCGGCACCGGGGAGCTGTTTTTT
clone size: -
V gene: TRBV5-6
J gene: TRBJ2-2
D gene: -

CDR3 protein: CASSLGGGAYNEQFF
CDR3 DNA: TGTGCCAGCAGCTTAGGGGGCGGCGCCTACAATGAGCAGTTCTTC
clone size: -
V gene: TRBV11-2
J gene: TRBJ2-1
D gene: -

CDR3 protein: CASSLSLAALRSGNTIYF
CDR3 DNA: TGTGCCAGCAGTTTATCTCTGGCGGCCTTGCGCTCTGGAAACACCATATATTTT
clone size: -
V gene: TRBV27
J gene: TRBJ1-3
D gene: -

CDR3 protein: CASSLSGRDSTQETQYF
CDR3 DNA: TGTGCCAGCAGCCTCAGTGGCCGGGACTCAACTCAAGAGACCCAGTACTTC
clone size: -
V gene: TRBV9
J gene: TRBJ2-5
D gene: -

CDR3 protein: CASAGVSYNSPLHF
CDR3 DNA: TGCGCCAGCGCCGGGGTTTCCTATAATTCACCCCTCCACTTT
clone size: few
V gene: TRBV4-1
J gene: TRBJ1-6
D gene: -

CDR3 protein: CASRSTGWVQETQYF
CDR3 DNA: TGTGCCAGCAGATCGACAGGGTGGGTCCAAGAGACCCAGTACTTC
clone size: -
V gene: TRBV2
J gene: TRBJ2-5
D gene: TRBD1

CDR3 protein: CASSIEGRGHANRKNSNQPQHF
CDR3 DNA: TGTGCCAGTAGTATAGAGGGGAGGGGACACGCAAATCGGAAAAATAGCAATCAGCCCCAGCATTTT
clone size: -
V gene: TRBV19
J gene: TRBJ1-5
D gene: -

CDR3 protein: CASSTDRGLGNQPQHF
CDR3 DNA: TGTGCCAGCAGCACCGACAGGGGGCTTGGCAATCAGCCCCAGCATTTT
clone size: -
V gene: TRBV7-8
J gene: TRBJ1-5
D gene: TRBD1

CDR3 protein: CASSVAGHSGNTIYF
CDR3 DNA: TGTGCCAGCAGCGTAGCAGGGCACTCTGGAAACACCATATATTTT
clone size: -
V gene: TRBV9
J gene: TRBJ1-3
D gene: -

CDR3 protein: CASSIGPGTSNYGYTF
CDR3 DNA: TGTGCCAGTAGTATAGGCCCCGGGACATCTAACTATGGCTACACCTTC
clone size: -
V gene: TRBV19
J gene: TRBJ1-2
D gene: -

CDR3 protein: CASRGGQGGYGYTF
CDR3 DNA: TGTGCCAGCAGAGGCGGACAGGGAGGGTATGGCTACACCTTC
clone size: -
V gene: TRBV6-5
J gene: TRBJ1-2
D gene: TRBD1

CDR3 protein: CASHAGTVGNIQYF
CDR3 DNA: TGCGCCAGCCATGCCGGGACAGTGGGAAACATTCAGTACTTC
clone size: -
V gene: TRBV5-1
J gene: TRBJ2-4
D gene: TRBD1

CDR3 protein: CASRNQGVRTDTQYF
CDR3 DNA: TGTGCCAGCAGAAACCAGGGGGTGAGGACAGATACGCAGTATTTT
clone size: -
V gene: TRBV6-6
J gene: TRBJ2-3
D gene: TRBD1

CDR3 protein: CAISESGSGALDTQYF
CDR3 DNA: TGTGCCATCAGTGAGAGTGGTAGCGGGGCTTTGGATACGCAGTATTTT
clone size: -
V gene: TRBV10-3
J gene: TRBJ2-3
D gene: TRBD2

CDR3 protein: CASSPRRQYTEAFF
CDR3 DNA: TGCGCCAGCAGTCCCCGTAGACAGTACACTGAAGCTTTCTTT
clone size: -
V gene: TRBV23-1
J gene: TRBJ1-1
D gene: -

CDR3 protein: CASRSRSRPYEQYF
CDR3 DNA: TGTGCCAGCAGATCACGGAGTAGACCCTACGAGCAGTACTTC
clone size: -
V gene: TRBV6-5
J gene: TRBJ2-7
D gene: -

CDR3 protein: CASRGQGPNTEAFF
CDR3 DNA: TGTGCCAGCAGGGGACAGGGACCGAACACTGAAGCTTTCTTT
clone size: -
V gene: TRBV6-5
J gene: TRBJ1-1
D gene: TRBD1

CDR3 protein: CASSSGGIQYF
CDR3 DNA: TGTGCCAGCAGCTCGGGGGGGATTCAGTACTTC
clone size: -
V gene: TRBV11-2
J gene: TRBJ2-4
D gene: TRBD2

CDR3 protein: CASSLAQGSTGELFF
CDR3 DNA: TGCGCCAGCAGCTTGGCACAGGGGTCAACCGGGGAGCTGTTTTTT
clone size: -
V gene: TRBV5-1
J gene: TRBJ2-2
D gene: TRBD1

CDR3 protein: CASSYGAGGLNNEQFF
CDR3 DNA: TGTGCCAGCAGTTACGGGGCGGGGGGGCTGAACAATGAGCAGTTCTTC
clone size: once
V gene: TRBV6-5
J gene: TRBJ2-1
D gene: TRBD2

CDR3 protein: CASSDRDRSSGANVLTF
CDR3 DNA: TGTGCCAGCAGTGACCGGGACAGGTCCTCTGGGGCCAACGTCCTGACTTTC
clone size: -
V gene: TRBV6-4
J gene: TRBJ2-6
D gene: TRBD1

CDR3 protein: CASSTMGGPYNSPLHF
CDR3 DNA: TGTGCCAGCAGCACCATGGGGGGGCCCTATAATTCACCCCTCCACTTT
clone size: -
V gene: TRBV7-2
J gene: TRBJ1-6
D gene: -

CDR3 protein: CASTQVARRTGELFF
CDR3 DNA: TGTGCCAGCACCCAAGTTGCGCGGCGGACCGGGGAGCTGTTTTTT
clone size: -
V gene: TRBV6-5
J gene: TRBJ2-2
D gene: -

CDR3 protein: CASSGRTSGTNEQFF
CDR3 DNA: TGTGCCAGCAGCGGCCGTACTAGCGGTACAAATGAGCAGTTCTTC
clone size: -
V gene: TRBV7-2
J gene: TRBJ2-1
D gene: TRBD2

CDR3 protein: CASSPSPGQGKTGELFF
CDR3 DNA: TGCGCCAGCAGCCCAAGCCCGGGACAGGGGAAAACCGGGGAGCTGTTTTTT
clone size: once
V gene: TRBV4-3
J gene: TRBJ2-2
D gene: TRBD1

CDR3 protein: CASSMNPGLPTDTQYF
CDR3 DNA: TGTGCCAGCAGCATGAATCCGGGACTACCCACAGATACGCAGTATTTT
clone size: -
V gene: TRBV13
J gene: TRBJ2-3
D gene: TRBD2

CDR3 protein: CASSLFLRNTEAFF
CDR3 DNA: TGCGCCAGCAGCTTGTTTTTGAGAAACACTGAAGCTTTCTTT
clone size: -
V gene: TRBV5-1
J gene: TRBJ1-1
D gene: -

CDR3 protein: CASSPGTGGPEEPQHF
CDR3 DNA: TGTGCCAGTAGTCCCGGGACAGGGGGCCCAGAAGAGCCCCAGCATTTT
clone size: -
V gene: TRBV19
J gene: TRBJ1-5
D gene: TRBD1

CDR3 protein: CASSEWPGGEGYGYTF
CDR3 DNA: TGTGCCAGCAGTGAATGGCCCGGGGGTGAGGGCTATGGCTACACCTTC
clone size: -
V gene: TRBV2
J gene: TRBJ1-2
D gene: -

CDR3 protein: CASSSKRQGNSPLHF
CDR3 DNA: TGTGCCAGCAGTTCTAAGAGACAGGGTAATTCACCCCTCCACTTT
clone size: -
V gene: TRBV5-4
J gene: TRBJ1-6
D gene: TRBD1

CDR3 protein: CASSTRTGIEAFF
CDR3 DNA: TGTGCCAGTAGTACAAGGACAGGGATTGAAGCTTTCTTT
clone size: -
V gene: TRBV19
J gene: TRBJ1-1
D gene: TRBD1

CDR3 protein: CASSLEGLAKNIQYF
CDR3 DNA: TGCGCCAGCAGCTTGGAGGGACTAGCCAAAAACATTCAGTACTTC
clone size: -
V gene: TRBV5-1
J gene: TRBJ2-4
D gene: -

CDR3 protein: CASSQVPGGGQETQYF
CDR3 DNA: TGTGCCAGCAGCCAAGTACCGGGGGGAGGCCAAGAGACCCAGTACTTC
clone size: -
V gene: TRBV4-2
J gene: TRBJ2-5
D gene: TRBD2

CDR3 protein: CASSFGRGAGEQYF
CDR3 DNA: TGTGCCAGCAGCTTTGGGCGGGGGGCAGGCGAGCAGTACTTC
clone size: -
V gene: TRBV13
J gene: TRBJ2-7
D gene: TRBD2

CDR3 protein: CASRQGAGETQYF
CDR3 DNA: TGTGCCAGCAGGCAGGGGGCGGGAGAGACCCAGTACTTC
clone size: -
V gene: TRBV27
J gene: TRBJ2-5
D gene: TRBD1

CDR3 protein: CASSQDPPGWAEAFF
CDR3 DNA: TGCGCCAGCAGCCAAGACCCCCCGGGTTGGGCTGAAGCTTTCTTT
clone size: -
V gene: TRBV4-3
J gene: TRBJ1-1
D gene: -

CDR3 protein: CASSRLANEQFF
CDR3 DNA: TGTGCCAGCAGCAGACTAGCTAATGAGCAGTTCTTC
clone size: -
V gene: TRBV6-5
J gene: TRBJ2-1
D gene: TRBD2

CDR3 protein: CASSQAGTGELFF
CDR3 DNA: TGTGCCAGCTCCCAAGCGGGGACCGGGGAGCTGTTTTTT
clone size: -
V gene: TRBV18
J gene: TRBJ2-2
D gene: TRBD2

CDR3 protein: CAISLTGQGLTEAFF
CDR3 DNA: TGTGCCATCAGCCTGACCGGACAGGGCTTGACTGAAGCTTTCTTT
clone size: -
V gene: TRBV10-3
J gene: TRBJ1-1
D gene: TRBD1

CDR3 protein: CASRRTGQDEQYF
CDR3 DNA: TGTGCCAGCAGGAGGACAGGGCAGGACGAGCAGTACTTC
clone size: -
V gene: TRBV14
J gene: TRBJ2-7
D gene: TRBD1

CDR3 protein: CAISGRDRGAQPQHF
CDR3 DNA: TGTGCCATCAGTGGCCGGGACAGGGGTGCTCAGCCCCAGCATTTT
clone size: -
V gene: TRBV10-3
J gene: TRBJ1-5
D gene: TRBD1

CDR3 protein: CAATGGFGNTIYF
CDR3 DNA: TGTGCCGCGACAGGGGGCTTTGGAAACACCATATATTTT
clone size: -
V gene: TRBV11-2
J gene: TRBJ1-3
D gene: TRBD1

CDR3 protein: CASTSAGDTQYF
CDR3 DNA: TGCGCCAGCACTTCGGCAGGAGATACGCAGTATTTT
clone size: -
V gene: TRBV10-1
J gene: TRBJ2-3
D gene: -

CDR3 protein: CASRDREGSPLHF
CDR3 DNA: TGTGCCAGTAGGGACAGAGAAGGTTCACCCCTCCACTTT
clone size: -
V gene: TRBV19
J gene: TRBJ1-6
D gene: -

CDR3 protein: CASSRGTNTQYF
CDR3 DNA: TGTGCCAGCAGTCGAGGGACAAATACGCAGTATTTT
clone size: -
V gene: TRBV27
J gene: TRBJ2-3
D gene: -

CDR3 protein: CSVGLAGGHEQFF
CDR3 DNA: TGCAGCGTGGGACTAGCGGGGGGGCATGAGCAGTTCTTC
clone size: -
V gene: TRBV29-1
J gene: TRBJ2-1
D gene: TRBD2